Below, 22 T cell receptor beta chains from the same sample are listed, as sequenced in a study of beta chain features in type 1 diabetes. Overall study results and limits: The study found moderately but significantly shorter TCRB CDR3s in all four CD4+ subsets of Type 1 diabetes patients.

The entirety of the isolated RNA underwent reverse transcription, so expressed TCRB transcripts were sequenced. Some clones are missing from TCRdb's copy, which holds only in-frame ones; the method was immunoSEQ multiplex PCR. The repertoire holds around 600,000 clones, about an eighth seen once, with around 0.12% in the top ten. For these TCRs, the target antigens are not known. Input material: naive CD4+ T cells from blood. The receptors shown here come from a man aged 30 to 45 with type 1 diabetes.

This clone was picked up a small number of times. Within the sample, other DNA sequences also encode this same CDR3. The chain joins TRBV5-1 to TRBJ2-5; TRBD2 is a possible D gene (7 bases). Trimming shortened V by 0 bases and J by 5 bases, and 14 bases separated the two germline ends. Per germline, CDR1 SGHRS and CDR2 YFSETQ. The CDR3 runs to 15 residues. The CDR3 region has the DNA TGCGCCAGCAGCTTGGTTGGGGGGGCCCGTGAGACCCAGTACTTC. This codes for CASSLVGGARETQYF.

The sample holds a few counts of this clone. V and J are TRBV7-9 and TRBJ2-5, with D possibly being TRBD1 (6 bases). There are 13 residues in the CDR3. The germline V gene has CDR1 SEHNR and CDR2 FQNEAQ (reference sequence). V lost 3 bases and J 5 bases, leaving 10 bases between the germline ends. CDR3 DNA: TGTGCCAGCAGCTTGGTACAGGGCGAGACCCAGTACTTC. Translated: CASSLVQGETQYF.

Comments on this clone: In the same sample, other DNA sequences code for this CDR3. The CDR3 loop reads CASSVGQGVETQYF. The CDR3 DNA reads as TGTGCCAGCAGTGTAGGACAGGGAGTTGAGACCCAGTACTTC. This rearrangement joins TRBV25-1 to TRBJ2-5, with 8 positions matching TRBD1. This CDR3 contains 14 residues. The J segment lost 5 bases and the V segment lost 4 bases, leaving 6 bases of the junction unmatched. Germline-derived CDR1 and CDR2 are MGHDK and SYGVNS.

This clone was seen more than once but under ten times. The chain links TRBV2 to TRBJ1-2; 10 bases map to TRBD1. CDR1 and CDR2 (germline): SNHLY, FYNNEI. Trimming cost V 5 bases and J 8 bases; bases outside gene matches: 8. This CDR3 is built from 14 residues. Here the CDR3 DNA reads TGTGCCAGCAGTCGAGACAGGGGGCTGGAGGGCTACACCTTC. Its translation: CASSRDRGLEGYTF.

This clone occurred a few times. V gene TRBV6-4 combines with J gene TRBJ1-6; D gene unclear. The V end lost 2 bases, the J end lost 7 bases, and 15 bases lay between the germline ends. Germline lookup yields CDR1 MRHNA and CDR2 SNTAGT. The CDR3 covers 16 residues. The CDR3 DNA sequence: TGTGCCAGCAGTGACGGGCTTCTCAGCTCCAATTCACCCCTCCACTTT. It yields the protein CASSDGLLSSNSPLHF.

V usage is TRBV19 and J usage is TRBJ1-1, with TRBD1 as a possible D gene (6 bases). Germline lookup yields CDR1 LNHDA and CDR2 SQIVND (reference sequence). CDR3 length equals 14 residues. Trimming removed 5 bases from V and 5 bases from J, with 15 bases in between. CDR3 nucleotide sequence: TGTGCCAGTAGTGGTACAGGGCTGGTGACTGAAGCTTTCTTT. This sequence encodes CASSGTGLVTEAFF. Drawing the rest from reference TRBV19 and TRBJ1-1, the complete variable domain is DGGITQSPKYLFRKEGQNVTLSCEQNLNHDAMYWYRQDPGQGLRLIYYSQIVNDFQKGDIAEGYSVSREKKESFPLTVTSAQKNPTAFYLCASSGTGLVTEAFFGQGTRLTVV.

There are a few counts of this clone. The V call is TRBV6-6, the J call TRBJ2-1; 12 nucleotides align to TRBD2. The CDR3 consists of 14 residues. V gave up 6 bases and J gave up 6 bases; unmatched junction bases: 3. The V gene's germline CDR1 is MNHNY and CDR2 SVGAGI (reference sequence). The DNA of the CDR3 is TGTGCCAGCAGGACTAGCGGGGGAATCAATGAGCAGTTCTTC. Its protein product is CASRTSGGINEQFF.

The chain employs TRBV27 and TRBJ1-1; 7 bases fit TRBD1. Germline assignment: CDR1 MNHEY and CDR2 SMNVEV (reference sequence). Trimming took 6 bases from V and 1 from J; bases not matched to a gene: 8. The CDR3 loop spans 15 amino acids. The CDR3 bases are TGTGCCAGCAGGAGCAGGGGGAACAAGAACACTGAAGCTTTCTTT. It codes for CASRSRGNKNTEAFF.

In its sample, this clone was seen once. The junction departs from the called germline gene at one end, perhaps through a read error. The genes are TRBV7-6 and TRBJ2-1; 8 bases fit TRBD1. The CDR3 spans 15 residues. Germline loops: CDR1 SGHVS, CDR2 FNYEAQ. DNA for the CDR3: TGTGCTAGCAGCGCATACGGACAGGGAGTAAATGAGCAGTTCTTC. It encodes CASSAYGQGVNEQFF.

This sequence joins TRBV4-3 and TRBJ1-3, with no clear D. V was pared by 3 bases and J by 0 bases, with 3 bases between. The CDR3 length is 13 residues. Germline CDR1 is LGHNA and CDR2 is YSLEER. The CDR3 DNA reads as TGCGCCAGCAGCCACGTCTCTGGAAACACCATATATTTT. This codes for CASSHVSGNTIYF.

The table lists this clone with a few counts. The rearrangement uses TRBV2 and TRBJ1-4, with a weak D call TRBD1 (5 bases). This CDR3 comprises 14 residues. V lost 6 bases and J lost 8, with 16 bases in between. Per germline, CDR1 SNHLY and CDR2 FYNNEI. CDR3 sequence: CASRGNRKNEKLFF. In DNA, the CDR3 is TGTGCCAGCAGGGGAAACAGGAAGAACGAAAAACTGTTTTTT. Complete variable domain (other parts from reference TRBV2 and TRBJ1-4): EPEVTQTPSHQVTQMGQEVILRCVPISNHLYFYWYRQILGQKVEFLVSFYNNEISEKSEIFDDQFSVERPDGSNFTLKIRSTKLEDSAMYFCASRGNRKNEKLFFGSGTQLSVL.

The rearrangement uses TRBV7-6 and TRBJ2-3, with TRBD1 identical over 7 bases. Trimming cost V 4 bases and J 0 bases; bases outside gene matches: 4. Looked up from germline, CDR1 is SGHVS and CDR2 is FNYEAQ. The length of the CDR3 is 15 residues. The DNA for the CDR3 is TGTGCCAGCAGCTCCCGAGGGGGCAGCACAGATACGCAGTATTTT. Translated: CASSSRGGSTDTQYF. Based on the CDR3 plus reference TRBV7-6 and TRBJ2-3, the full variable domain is GAGVSQSPRYKVTKRGQDVALRCDPISGHVSLYWYRQALGQGPEFLTYFNYEAQQDKSGLPNDRFSAERPEGSISTLTIQRTEQRDSAMYRCASSSRGGSTDTQYFGPGTRLTVL.

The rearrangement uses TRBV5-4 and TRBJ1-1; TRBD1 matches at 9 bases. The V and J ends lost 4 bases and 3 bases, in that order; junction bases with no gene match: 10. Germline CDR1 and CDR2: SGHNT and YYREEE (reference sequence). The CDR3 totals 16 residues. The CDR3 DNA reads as TGTGCCAGCAGCCCAGCGACAGGACAGGGGTACACTGAAGCTTTCTTT. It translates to CASSPATGQGYTEAFF.

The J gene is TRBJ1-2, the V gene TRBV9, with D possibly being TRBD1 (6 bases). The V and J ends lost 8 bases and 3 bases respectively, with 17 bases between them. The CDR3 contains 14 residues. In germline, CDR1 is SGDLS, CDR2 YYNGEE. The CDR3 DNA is TGTGCCAGTTCCGGACAGCCCCGTTACTATGGCTACACCTTC. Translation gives CASSGQPRYYGYTF.

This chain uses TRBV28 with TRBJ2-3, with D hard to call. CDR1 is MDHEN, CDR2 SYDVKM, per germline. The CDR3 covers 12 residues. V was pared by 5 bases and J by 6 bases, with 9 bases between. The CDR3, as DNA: TGTGCCAGCAGTCAACTCGAGGATACGCAGTATTTT. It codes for CASSQLEDTQYF.

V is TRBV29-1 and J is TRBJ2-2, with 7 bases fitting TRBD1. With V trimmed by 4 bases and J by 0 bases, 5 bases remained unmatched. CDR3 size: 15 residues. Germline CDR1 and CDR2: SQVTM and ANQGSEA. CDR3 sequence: CSVVPGQSNTGELFF. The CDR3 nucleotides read TGCAGCGTTGTTCCGGGACAGTCGAACACCGGGGAGCTGTTTTTT.

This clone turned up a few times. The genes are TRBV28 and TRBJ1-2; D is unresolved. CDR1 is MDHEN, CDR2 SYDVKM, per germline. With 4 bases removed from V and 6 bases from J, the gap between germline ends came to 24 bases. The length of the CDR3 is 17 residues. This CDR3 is CASSSSPGLERWDGYTF. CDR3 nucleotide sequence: TGTGCCAGCAGTTCCTCGCCGGGCCTGGAGAGGTGGGATGGCTACACCTTC.

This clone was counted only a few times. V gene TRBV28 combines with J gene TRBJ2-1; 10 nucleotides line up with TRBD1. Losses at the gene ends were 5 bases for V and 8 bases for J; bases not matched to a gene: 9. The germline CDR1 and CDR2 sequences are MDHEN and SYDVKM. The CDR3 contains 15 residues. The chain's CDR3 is CASSGPGQGNYEQFF. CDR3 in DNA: TGTGCCAGCAGTGGTCCGGGACAGGGGAACTATGAGCAGTTCTTC. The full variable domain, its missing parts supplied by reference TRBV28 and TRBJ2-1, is DVKVTQSSRYLVKRTGEKVFLECVQDMDHENMFWYRQDPGLGLRLIYFSYDVKMKEKGDIPEGYSVSREKKERFSLILESASTNQTSMYLCASSGPGQGNYEQFFGPGTRLTVL.

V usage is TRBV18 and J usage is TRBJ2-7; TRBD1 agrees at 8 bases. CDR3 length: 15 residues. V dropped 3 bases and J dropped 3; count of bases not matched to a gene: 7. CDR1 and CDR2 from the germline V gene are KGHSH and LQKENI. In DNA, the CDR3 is TGTGCCAGCTCACCGAAAACCGGGACAGGCTACGAGCAGTACTTC. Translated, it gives CASSPKTGTGYEQYF.

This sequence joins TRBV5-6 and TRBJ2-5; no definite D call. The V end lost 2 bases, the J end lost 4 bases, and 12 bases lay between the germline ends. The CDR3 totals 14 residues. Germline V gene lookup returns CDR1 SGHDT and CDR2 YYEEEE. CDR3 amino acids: CASSFPDTGETQYF. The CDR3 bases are TGTGCCAGCAGCTTCCCCGACACGGGAGAGACCCAGTACTTC.

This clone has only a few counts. The CDR3, as DNA: TGTGCCAGCAGTGGCCACAGGGGGCTGACCTACGAGCAGTACTTC. This codes for CASSGHRGLTYEQYF. The chain links TRBV6-1 to TRBJ2-7; 9 bases are shared with TRBD1. CDR3 length equals 15 residues. CDR1 and CDR2 (germline): MNHNS, SASEGT. Germline trimming cut 4 bases from V and 2 bases from J; bases unmatched to any gene: 6.

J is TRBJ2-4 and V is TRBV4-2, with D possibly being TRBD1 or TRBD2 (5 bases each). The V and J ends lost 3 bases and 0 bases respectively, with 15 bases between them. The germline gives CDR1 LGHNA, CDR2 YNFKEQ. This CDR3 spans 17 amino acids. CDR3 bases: TGTGCCAGCAGCCAGGGGCCGAGGGATCTAGCCAAAAACATTCAGTACTTC. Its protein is CASSQGPRDLAKNIQYF.